What follows are 19 T cell receptor beta chains derived from one specimen sequenced in a study of blood T cells in healthy people across ages. PCR was performed a second time for roughly 7 to 11 cycles using a sample-barcoded 5' primer and a J-beta primer mix. TCRdb redid the calling of the 5' RACE reads with MiXCR, one entry per CDR3 protein. Altogether about 780,000 distinct CDR3 sequences are present, 35% to 60% being singletons, with the ten largest covering around 18%. Sequenced material: blood. The receptors stem from a man older than 75 in good health.

This clonotype was observed a handful of times. This chain uses TRBV24-1 with TRBJ2-3; D call uncertain. This CDR3 has 12 residues. V lost 2 bases, J lost 6 bases, and 5 bases lay in between. CDR1 is KGHDR, CDR2 SFDVKD, per germline. Here the CDR3 reads CATSDYRDTQYF. As DNA, the CDR3 is TGTGCCACCAGTGATTATCGGGATACGCAGTATTTT.

This clonotype has only one observation. This chain connects TRBV20-1 to TRBJ2-2, with D perhaps TRBD2 (5 bases). Trimming took 6 bases from V and 3 from J, leaving 14 bases between them. CDR1 DFQATT and CDR2 SNEGSKA come from the germline V gene (reference sequence). The CDR3 totals 14 residues. The CDR3 coding sequence is TGCAGTGCCGAACCGCTAGCCTACACCGGGGAGCTGTTTTTT. Translation: CSAEPLAYTGELFF.

This clonotype was seen a few times. The chain is built from TRBV9 and TRBJ2-7; D tentatively fits TRBD1 or TRBD2 (7 bases each). The CDR3 contains 15 residues. The V gene lost 0 bases and the J gene lost 1 base, with 11 bases spanning the gap. The germline V gene has CDR1 SGDLS and CDR2 YYNGEE. The CDR3 DNA reads TGTGCCAGCAGCGTAGGCAGGGGGGGATCCTACGAGCAGTACTTC. Residues: CASSVGRGGSYEQYF.

This clonotype occurred once. V usage is TRBV7-9 and J usage is TRBJ1-6; D gene ambiguous. Germline V gene data show CDR1 as SEHNR and CDR2 as FQNEAQ (reference sequence). Trimming left V 2 bases short and J 8 bases short, with 10 bases between. This CDR3 has 14 residues. The CDR3 loop is CASSLLRRDSPLHF. The CDR3 region has the DNA TGTGCCAGCAGCTTACTGCGACGGGATTCACCCCTCCACTTT.

With respect to this clonotype: The germline gene is not matched at one end of the junction; a read error may be the cause. The V gene is TRBV7-2, the J gene TRBJ2-6; tentative D call: TRBD1 (5 bases). The CDR3 loop spans 16 amino acids. Germline CDR1 reads SGHTA; CDR2 reads FQGNSA. The CDR3 loop is CASSLREGSGANVLNF. In DNA, the CDR3 is TGTGCCAGCAGCTTAAGGGAAGGCTCTGGGGCCAACGTCCTGAATTTC.

The V and J genes are TRBV7-9 and TRBJ2-7; D is unclear. The CDR3 is 14 residues long. Between the trimmed V and J ends, which lost 3 bases and 0 bases, there was a span of 9 bases. Germline V gene sequence: CDR1 SEHNR, CDR2 FQNEAQ (reference sequence). The CDR3 loop reads CASSFPLSSYEQYF. The CDR3 bases are TGTGCCAGCAGCTTCCCGCTTAGCTCCTACGAGCAGTACTTC. Full variable domain (missing parts from reference TRBV7-9 and TRBJ2-7): DTGVSQNPRHKITKRGQNVTFRCDPISEHNRLYWYRQTLGQGPEFLTYFQNEAQLEKSRLLSDRFSAERPKGSFSTLEIQRTEQGDSAMYLCASSFPLSSYEQYFGPGTRLTVT.

The chain couples TRBV7-2 to TRBJ2-5; no reliable D call. The CDR3 consists of 16 residues. Between the trimmed V and J ends, which lost 1 base and 1 base, there was a span of 13 bases. The germline V gene encodes CDR1 SGHTA and CDR2 FQGNSA. CDR3 residues: CASSLESGRIQETQYF. CDR3 nucleotides: TGTGCCAGCAGCTTAGAATCCGGGCGGATCCAAGAGACCCAGTACTTC.

For this clonotype: At one end, the junction sequence differs from germline, possibly due to a read error. The chain combines TRBV7-2 with TRBJ1-5; D unclear. From germline, CDR1 is SGHTA and CDR2 FQGNSA. The CDR3 has 13 residues. This CDR3 reads CASSVALYQPQHF. The CDR3 nucleotides read TGTGCCAGCAGCGTAGCCCTGTATCAGCCCCAGCATTTT. Complete variable domain (other parts from reference TRBV7-2 and TRBJ1-5): GAGVSQSPSNKVTEKGKDVELRCDPISGHTALYWYRQSLGQGLEFLIYFQGNSAPDKSGLPSDRFSAERTGGSVSTLTIQRTQQEDSAVYLCASSVALYQPQHFGDGTRLSIL.

The rearrangement joins TRBV29-1 to TRBJ1-4; D might be TRBD1 (6 bases). The CDR3 is 12 amino acids. The V gene's germline CDR1 is SQVTM and CDR2 ANQGSEA. Deletions cut 3 bases from V and 7 bases from J, with 9 bases between. The CDR3 coding sequence is TGCAGCGTTGATGGGGGCAGTGAAAAACTGTTTTTT. Its protein product is CSVDGGSEKLFF.

The chain employs TRBV10-3 and TRBJ2-7; the match to TRBD2 covers 7 bases. Germline CDR1 and CDR2: ENHRY and SYGVKD. CDR3 size: 15 residues. Trimming removed 6 bases from V and 7 bases from J; junction bases left unmatched: 15. The CDR3 loop reads CAIRRGSPSYNEQYF. In DNA form, the CDR3 reads TGTGCCATCAGACGCGGGAGCCCCTCCTACAATGAGCAGTACTTC.

This clonotype was seen a single time. The chain uses TRBV6-5 and TRBJ2-2, with 12 bases lining up with TRBD2. V dropped 2 bases and J dropped 1; count of bases not matched to a gene: 17. Looked up from germline, CDR1 is MNHEY and CDR2 is SVGAGI. The CDR3 consists of 22 residues. This CDR3 is CASSYPLRQGSSGRGNTGELFF. The CDR3 DNA sequence: TGTGCCAGCAGTTACCCCTTACGACAGGGATCTAGCGGGAGGGGGAACACCGGGGAGCTGTTTTTT.

In this sample, this clonotype turned up once. The V call is TRBV27, the J call TRBJ1-4, with 10 nucleotides matching TRBD1. V lost 7 bases and J lost 8; bases outside the gene matches: 16. The V gene's germline CDR1 is MNHEY and CDR2 SMNVEV (reference sequence). The CDR3 contains 17 residues. CDR3 sequence: CASKQTGGPIWGEKLFF. The CDR3 nucleotides read TGTGCCAGCAAACAGACAGGGGGCCCCATATGGGGGGAAAAACTGTTTTTT.

This clonotype was counted only a few times. The V call is TRBV5-1, the J call TRBJ2-5; maybe TRBD1 (6 bases). V lost 7 bases and J lost 2, with 15 bases in between. The V gene's germline CDR1 is SGHRS and CDR2 YFSETQ. The CDR3 is 14 residues long. The CDR3 sequence: CASGRDRIQETQYF. In DNA form, the CDR3 reads TGCGCCAGCGGCCGCGACAGGATTCAAGAGACCCAGTACTTC.

The rearrangement links TRBV7-9 to TRBJ2-3, with D perhaps TRBD2 (6 bases). V dropped 7 bases and J dropped 0 bases, with 14 bases sitting between them. Germline loops: CDR1 SEHNR, CDR2 FQNEAQ (reference sequence). The CDR3 length is 15 residues. The CDR3 DNA is TGTGCCAGCATCCCCGTAGCGGCTAGCACAGATACGCAGTATTTT. Its translation: CASIPVAASTDTQYF. The full variable domain, its missing parts supplied by reference TRBV7-9 and TRBJ2-3, is DTGVSQNPRHKITKRGQNVTFRCDPISEHNRLYWYRQTLGQGPEFLTYFQNEAQLEKSRLLSDRFSAERPKGSFSTLEIQRTEQGDSAMYLCASIPVAASTDTQYFGPGTRLTVL.

The V and J genes are TRBV29-1 and TRBJ1-4; perhaps TRBD1 as D (5 bases). Germline CDR1 and CDR2: SQVTM and ANQGSEA. The CDR3 consists of 13 residues. Trimming left V 4 bases short and J 3 bases short, with 9 bases between. CDR3 region: CSVGDSSNEKLFF. The CDR3 DNA reads as TGCAGCGTTGGCGACAGCTCTAATGAAAAACTGTTTTTT.

This clonotype was picked up one time. The rearrangement uses TRBV7-3 and TRBJ1-5; D is perhaps TRBD1 (5 bases). V was cut by 1 base and J by 2 bases, with 15 bases left in between. The CDR3 loop spans 17 amino acids. CDR1 and CDR2 from the germline V gene are SGHTA and FQGTGA. Written as DNA, the CDR3 is TGTGCCAGCAGCTTAAAAGCAGGGCAGAGAGGCAATCAGCCCCAGCATTTT. Translating gives CASSLKAGQRGNQPQHF. The variable domain in full, with the rest retrieved from reference TRBV7-3 and TRBJ1-5, is GAGVSQTPSNKVTEKGKYVELRCDPISGHTALYWYRQSLGQGPEFLIYFQGTGAADDSGLPNDRFFAVRPEGSVSTLKIQRTERGDSAVYLCASSLKAGQRGNQPQHFGDGTRLSIL.

This clonotype was seen a single time. The gene calls are TRBV27 and TRBJ2-3; D may be TRBD1 or TRBD2 (5 bases each). Looked up from germline, CDR1 is MNHEY and CDR2 is SMNVEV (reference sequence). The CDR3 covers 15 residues. V shed 2 bases and J shed 2 bases, with 11 bases lying between them. Here the CDR3 DNA reads TGTGCCAGCAGTTTAAAGGGGAGCCTCACAGATACGCAGTATTTT. Its protein is CASSLKGSLTDTQYF.

This rearrangement joins TRBV11-1 to TRBJ2-7; TRBD2 aligns across 7 bases. Trimming removed 1 base from V and 6 bases from J; junction bases left unmatched: 3. The CDR3 runs to 13 residues. CDR1 SGHAT and CDR2 FQDESV come from the germline V gene (reference sequence). This chain's CDR3 is CASSLGLASEQYF. CDR3 bases: TGTGCCAGCAGCTTAGGACTAGCTTCCGAGCAGTACTTC. The full variable domain, in which reference TRBV11-1 and TRBJ2-7 provide the parts outside the CDR3, is EAEVAQSPRYKITEKSQAVAFWCDPISGHATLYWYRQILGQGPELLVQFQDESVVDDSQLPKDRFSAERLKGVDSTLKIQPAELGDSAMYLCASSLGLASEQYFGPGTRLTVT.

This clonotype was recorded a few times. The V call is TRBV9, the J call TRBJ2-6, with 8 bases that match TRBD1. J gave up 1 base and V 2 bases, and 5 bases lay outside the gene matches. CDR3 length: 17 residues. The germline gives CDR1 SGDLS, CDR2 YYNGEE. The CDR3: CASSVTGATSGANVLTF. CDR3 DNA: TGTGCCAGCAGCGTGACAGGGGCTACTTCTGGGGCCAACGTCCTGACTTTC.